Each of the 3 T cell receptor beta chains below was sequenced from the same sample in a study of blood T cell repertoires in COVID-19. TCRdb's copy holds only in-frame clones and misses some; the assay was immunoSEQ multiplex PCR. The table records 130,000 to 150,000 clones, roughly 79% of them present only once. The sequenced sample consisted of peripheral blood. These receptors were collected from a human donor with acute or convalescent COVID-19. The donor label of this sample is uncertain.

The chain carries TRBV6-2 or TRBV6-3 and TRBJ2-1, with D possibly matching TRBD2 (5 bases). Germline-derived CDR1 and CDR2 are MNHEY and SVGEGT. V dropped 6 bases and J dropped 5 bases, with 11 bases sitting between them. The CDR3 is 13 amino acids. Here the CDR3 DNA reads TGTGCCAGCAGCCCCTCGGGGAACAATGAGCAGTTCTTC. This encodes CASSPSGNNEQFF.

The chain joins TRBV11-3 to TRBJ2-3; D may be TRBD2 (5 bases). Germline V gene data show CDR1 as SGHNT and CDR2 as YENEEA. The germline V and J ends were trimmed by 0 bases and 6 bases, with 7 bases remaining between them. This CDR3 spans 13 amino acids. The CDR3: CASSLEGGDTQYF. CDR3 in DNA: TGTGCCAGCAGCTTAGAAGGCGGGGATACGCAGTATTTT. The variable domain in full, completed from reference TRBV11-3 and TRBJ2-3, reads EAGVVQSPRYKIIEKKQPVAFWCNPISGHNTLYWYLQNLGQGPELLIRYENEEAVDDSQLPKDRFSAERLKGVDSTLKIQPAELGDSAVYLCASSLEGGDTQYFGPGTRLTVL.

The chain joins TRBV5-1 to TRBJ2-1; no reliable D call. The CDR3 loop spans 13 amino acids. Germline CDR1 and CDR2: SGHRS and YFSETQ. Trimming took 5 bases from V and 2 from J, leaving 8 bases between them. The CDR3 nucleotides are TGCGCCAGCAGGGTGCGGCCCTACAATGAGCAGTTCTTC. Translated, it gives CASRVRPYNEQFF.